This T cell receptor (beta chain) is drawn from a study of chemoradiotherapy in HPV16-positive cancers. The overall study: A couple of HPV16-positive patients' cells yielded candidate HPV-specific clones and common motifs.

Study results and limitations: During treatment, candidate HPV-specific clones and E7-related motifs expanded in tumor. In HPV16-positive patients, HPV-responsive T-cell expansion tracked better recurrence-free survival.

The assay was immunoSEQ multiplex PCR, and TCRdb's table has in-frame clones only and misses some. Among several thousand clones, around 73% were seen once, and the ten largest hold 8% to 10%. In the case of this clone: Its cognate antigen is unknown.

Trimming stripped 0 bases from V and 8 bases from J, with 8 bases between. CDR1 and CDR2 (germline): SGDLS, YYNGEE. The CDR3 runs to 12 residues. Repeated repertoire sampling spanned the course of chemoradiotherapy. The clonotype comes from a human donor with HPV-associated anogenital cancer. The specimen was taken from a patient who underwent chemoradiotherapy. The chain carries TRBV9 and TRBJ1-2; D is unresolved. The CDR3 loop is CASSVASTGYTF. As DNA, the CDR3 is TGTGCCAGCAGCGTAGCGTCGACGGGCTACACCTTC.